The 31 T cell receptor beta chains in this list originate from one sample, sequenced in a study of control samples from healthy donors and cancer patients. Sequenced by immunoSEQ multiplex PCR; TCRdb stores in-frame clones only, minus some. In the table there are some 40,000 clones, around 82% of which are singletons. The sequencing input was PBMCs. Receptors originate from a woman in her sixties with lung cancer.

J is TRBJ1-1 and V is TRBV24-1; 9 bases match TRBD1. The CDR3 is made up of 16 amino acids. Trimming cost V 4 bases and J 5 bases; bases outside gene matches: 10. The germline CDR1 and CDR2 sequences are KGHDR and SFDVKD. The CDR3 DNA sequence: TGTGCCACCAGTGAGGTCCGGGACAGGGTTGATACTGAAGCTTTCTTT. Translation gives CATSEVRDRVDTEAFF.

The chain couples TRBV7-3 to TRBJ2-2; the D gene is possibly TRBD2 (7 bases). CDR3 length: 17 amino acids. Germline V gene data show CDR1 as SGHTA and CDR2 as FQGTGA. V lost 0 bases to trimming and J lost 6 bases, with 17 bases between them. DNA of the CDR3: TGTGCCAGCAGCTTAACGAAATCCCAGGGGAGGGCCGGGGAGCTGTTTTTT. It is translated as CASSLTKSQGRAGELFF. The full variable domain, in which reference TRBV7-3 and TRBJ2-2 provide the parts outside the CDR3, is GAGVSQTPSNKVTEKGKYVELRCDPISGHTALYWYRQSLGQGPEFLIYFQGTGAADDSGLPNDRFFAVRPEGSVSTLKIQRTERGDSAVYLCASSLTKSQGRAGELFFGEGSRLTVL.

This chain joins TRBV2 and TRBJ2-5; D is ambiguous. The CDR3 spans 11 residues. Per the germline V gene, CDR1 is SNHLY and CDR2 is FYNNEI. Trimming pared 7 bases from V and 1 base from J, leaving 4 bases between. CDR3 DNA: TGTGCCAGCATTTCCCAAGAGACCCAGTACTTC. It encodes CASISQETQYF.

By its share, this clone is medium-sized. The genes are TRBV27 and TRBJ1-1; D possibly corresponds to TRBD1 (6 bases). This CDR3 is built from 13 residues. V lost 5 bases and J lost 3, with 10 bases in between. Germline V gene data show CDR1 as MNHEY and CDR2 as SMNVEV (reference sequence). The CDR3 bases are TGTGCCAGCAGTAACAGGGCGGACACTGAAGCTTTCTTT. Its translation: CASSNRADTEAFF.

This sequence joins TRBV13 and TRBJ2-3, with D perhaps matching TRBD1 or TRBD2 (6 bases each). Trimming took off 5 bases at V and 2 bases at J, with 32 bases between the two ends. This CDR3 region has 21 residues. Germline lookup yields CDR1 PRHDT and CDR2 FYEKMQ (reference sequence). The CDR3 DNA is TGTGCCAGCAGCCCGGATAGGACGGGGGCCTCAGAACTATGGAACACAGATACGCAGTATTTT. Its translation is CASSPDRTGASELWNTDTQYF.

The chain has TRBV14 and TRBJ2-7; TRBD1 might be the D (8 bases). CDR1 and CDR2 from the germline V gene are SGHDN and FVKESK. Trimming left V 5 bases short and J 5 bases short, with 16 bases between. The CDR3 length is 14 residues. The DNA for the CDR3 is TGTGCCAGCAGCTACTTCACAGGGGGGGACGAGCAGTACTTC. This sequence encodes CASSYFTGGDEQYF.

In its sample, this clone was seen once. The chain recombines TRBV11-2 with TRBJ1-2, with D perhaps TRBD1 (5 bases). The CDR3 is 16 amino acids. Germline values: CDR1 SGHAT, CDR2 FQNNGV. V was pared by 3 bases and J by 5 bases, with 19 bases between. The CDR3 here is CASSFGPGPSGYGYTF. CDR3 nucleotides: TGTGCCAGCAGCTTTGGTCCAGGGCCGTCGGGATATGGCTACACCTTC.

This rearrangement joins TRBV2 to TRBJ1-1; D unresolved. Germline values: CDR1 SNHLY, CDR2 FYNNEI. V lost 4 bases to trimming and J lost 1 base, with 10 bases between them. The CDR3 runs to 14 residues. The CDR3 sequence: CASSVEGPNTEAFF. The CDR3 bases are TGTGCCAGCAGTGTGGAGGGCCCGAACACTGAAGCTTTCTTT.

The CDR3 spells CASSPNVSLNQPQHF. The DNA of the CDR3 is TGTGCCAGCTCACCGAATGTTTCGTTGAATCAGCCCCAGCATTTT. The V call is TRBV18, the J call TRBJ1-5; no clear D gene. The CDR3 totals 15 residues. In germline, CDR1 is KGHSH, CDR2 LQKENI. Trimming took off 3 bases at V and 4 bases at J, with 13 bases between the two ends.

The genes are TRBV30 and TRBJ1-1; D uncertain. Germline values: CDR1 GTSNPN, CDR2 SVGIG (reference sequence). Trimming pared 1 base from V and 5 bases from J, leaving 11 bases between. CDR3 length equals 13 residues. The CDR3 DNA follows: TGTGCCTGGAGTGCCCAAGCGGGGACTGAAGCTTTCTTT. This sequence encodes CAWSAQAGTEAFF.

V and J are TRBV15 and TRBJ1-4, with D possibly TRBD1 on 5 matching bases. V lost 2 bases and J lost 4, with 17 bases in between. The germline CDR1 and CDR2 sequences are LNHNV and YYDKDF (reference sequence). This CDR3 spans 17 amino acids. The CDR3 reads CATSRFRTGLINEKLFF. In nucleotides, the CDR3 is TGTGCCACCAGCAGATTTAGGACGGGACTCATTAATGAAAAACTGTTTTTT.

This sequence joins TRBV7-2 and TRBJ1-2, with 9 bases aligning to TRBD1. The CDR3 spans 14 residues. Germline values: CDR1 SGHTA, CDR2 FQGNSA. The ends lost 4 bases at V and 6 bases at J; junction bases unmatched: 6. The chain's CDR3 is CASSYPGQGDGYTF. The CDR3 nucleotides are TGTGCCAGCAGCTACCCGGGACAGGGCGATGGCTACACCTTC.

This clone was detected only a few times. The rearrangement joins TRBV18 to TRBJ2-7; D perhaps matches TRBD2 (5 bases). V lost 6 bases and J lost 5, with 14 bases in between. Germline V gives CDR1 KGHSH, CDR2 LQKENI. This CDR3 has 13 amino acids. CDR3 in DNA: TGTGCCAGCTCGCTGGGAGAGAACCACGAGCAGTACTTC. Translated: CASSLGENHEQYF.

The CDR3, as DNA: TGCGCCAGTGGGACGGAAAATAATGAAAAACTGTTTTTT. Its translation is CASGTENNEKLFF. The rearrangement uses TRBV5-1 and TRBJ1-4, with a tentative D call TRBD1 (5 bases). Per the germline V gene, CDR1 is SGHRS and CDR2 is YFSETQ. V lost 8 bases, J lost 4 bases, and 12 bases lay in between. The CDR3 contains 13 residues.

This clone was counted between two and nine times. This rearrangement joins TRBV30 to TRBJ1-5, with TRBD1 identical over 10 bases. Germline values: CDR1 GTSNPN, CDR2 SVGIG (reference sequence). Trimming cost V 2 bases and J 10 bases; bases outside gene matches: 11. The CDR3 length is 15 residues. DNA of the CDR3: TGTGCCTGGAGTTTGACAGGGGGCGTGGGGCCACCCCAGCATTTT. Its protein product is CAWSLTGGVGPPQHF.

This clone was counted only a few times. The genes are TRBV19 and TRBJ2-1; weak D call: TRBD1 (6 bases). Germline V gene data show CDR1 as LNHDA and CDR2 as SQIVND (reference sequence). The V and J ends lost 4 bases and 8 bases respectively, with 12 bases between them. The CDR3 is 13 amino acids. The CDR3, as DNA: TGTGCCAGTAGTACCAACAGGGTTGATGAGCAGTTCTTC. Translated: CASSTNRVDEQFF.

This chain links TRBV27 with TRBJ1-6; TRBD1 agrees at 7 bases. V lost 6 bases and J lost 7; bases outside the gene matches: 12. CDR1 is MNHEY and CDR2 is SMNVEV in the germline V gene (reference sequence). This CDR3 is built from 16 residues. CDR3 amino acids: CASSLVRAGGNSPLHF. The CDR3 nucleotides read TGTGCCAGCAGCTTAGTCCGGGCAGGGGGGAATTCACCCCTCCACTTT.

The CDR3 here is CASTVEGAGYNSPLHF. Written as DNA, the CDR3 is TGTGCCAGCACCGTCGAAGGGGCGGGATATAATTCACCCCTCCACTTT. The V gene is TRBV2, the J gene TRBJ1-6; a weak D match, TRBD1 (5 bases). The CDR3 covers 16 residues. V dropped 7 bases and J dropped 4 bases, with 17 bases sitting between them. Germline lookup yields CDR1 SNHLY and CDR2 FYNNEI.

This chain links TRBV9 with TRBJ1-1; TRBD1 aligns across 9 bases. The trim removed 4 bases at V and 6 bases at J, leaving 10 bases unmatched. Germline V gene lookup returns CDR1 SGDLS and CDR2 YYNGEE. The length of the CDR3 is 15 residues. CDR3 protein: CASSSAGQGIAEAFF. CDR3 DNA: TGTGCCAGCAGCTCCGCGGGACAGGGAATCGCTGAAGCTTTCTTT.

CDR3 in amino acids: CASSIGRGTEQYF. The CDR3 DNA is TGTGCCAGTAGTATCGGTAGGGGGACCGAGCAGTACTTC. The chain links TRBV19 to TRBJ2-7; the D gene is possibly TRBD1 (6 bases). Germline CDR1 LNHDA, CDR2 SQIVND (reference sequence). V was clipped by 3 bases and J by 6 bases, with 12 bases between them. The CDR3 has 13 residues.

This clone has just one count. J is TRBJ2-7 and V is TRBV7-2; 7 nucleotides line up with TRBD1. The V segment lost 1 base and the J segment 3 bases; nucleotides outside the gene matches: 6. The CDR3 spans 15 residues. Per the germline V gene, CDR1 is SGHTA and CDR2 is FQGNSA. CDR3 in amino acids: CASSLGQGRGYEQYF. The DNA for the CDR3 is TGTGCCAGCAGCTTAGGACAGGGAAGGGGCTACGAGCAGTACTTC. The whole variable domain, remainder taken from reference TRBV7-2 and TRBJ2-7, is GAGVSQSPSNKVTEKGKDVELRCDPISGHTALYWYRQSLGQGLEFLIYFQGNSAPDKSGLPSDRFSAERTGGSVSTLTIQRTQQEDSAVYLCASSLGQGRGYEQYFGPGTRLTVT.

The genes are TRBV9 and TRBJ1-1; D uncertain. CDR1 and CDR2 from the germline V gene are SGDLS and YYNGEE. The CDR3 contains 16 residues. The V end was cut by 4 bases, the J end by 4 bases, with 20 bases between. CDR3: CASSPRTDIWGTEAFF. The DNA of the CDR3 is TGTGCCAGCAGCCCCCGGACCGACATCTGGGGCACTGAAGCTTTCTTT.

This sequence joins TRBV2 and TRBJ2-7, with unresolved D. CDR3 size: 12 residues. Per germline, CDR1 SNHLY and CDR2 FYNNEI. The ends were cut back, 4 bases at V and 1 base at J, with 5 bases in the middle. CDR3 sequence: CASSAASYEQYF. The CDR3 nucleotides are TGTGCCAGCAGTGCCGCATCCTACGAGCAGTACTTC. The complete variable domain, with remaining parts taken from reference TRBV2 and TRBJ2-7, reads EPEVTQTPSHQVTQMGQEVILRCVPISNHLYFYWYRQILGQKVEFLVSFYNNEISEKSEIFDDQFSVERPDGSNFTLKIRSTKLEDSAMYFCASSAASYEQYFGPGTRLTVT.

This clone was seen only a few times. The chain carries TRBV6-2 or TRBV6-3 and TRBJ2-3; TRBD2 is a possible D gene (5 bases). V gave up 2 bases and J gave up 6 bases, with 15 bases separating them. CDR1 and CDR2 (germline): MNHEY, SVGEGT. This CDR3 has 15 amino acids. The chain's CDR3 is CASSYLGNWEDTQYF. For the CDR3, the DNA is TGTGCCAGCAGTTACCTGGGGAATTGGGAGGATACGCAGTATTTT.

V is TRBV5-1 and J is TRBJ1-2; possibly TRBD1 for D (6 bases). This CDR3 contains 15 residues. V was pared by 6 bases and J by 6 bases, with 21 bases between. Germline CDR1 reads SGHRS; CDR2 reads YFSETQ. CDR3 protein: CASTYREGEENGYTF. CDR3 nucleotides: TGCGCCAGCACTTACAGGGAGGGAGAAGAAAATGGCTACACCTTC. Using reference TRBV5-1 and TRBJ1-2 for the parts outside the CDR3, the full variable domain is KAGVTQTPRYLIKTRGQQVTLSCSPISGHRSVSWYQQTPGQGLQFLFEYFSETQRNKGNFPGRFSGRQFSNSRSEMNVSTLELGDSALYLCASTYREGEENGYTFGSGTRLTVV.

This clone has only a few counts. The rearrangement uses TRBV19 and TRBJ2-7, with D perhaps TRBD2 (5 bases). The germline V and J ends were trimmed by 1 base and 5 bases, with 15 bases remaining between them. The CDR3 has 15 residues. Germline loops: CDR1 LNHDA, CDR2 SQIVND (reference sequence). In DNA, the CDR3 is TGTGCCAGTAGTATAGGTCCAGGAGGTGGGCACGAGCAGTACTTC. The encoded protein is CASSIGPGGGHEQYF. The variable domain in full, completed from reference TRBV19 and TRBJ2-7, reads DGGITQSPKYLFRKEGQNVTLSCEQNLNHDAMYWYRQDPGQGLRLIYYSQIVNDFQKGDIAEGYSVSREKKESFPLTVTSAQKNPTAFYLCASSIGPGGGHEQYFGPGTRLTVT.

This sequence joins TRBV7-9 and TRBJ2-1; D remains ambiguous. The germline V gene has CDR1 SEHNR and CDR2 FQNEAQ (reference sequence). The CDR3 runs 11 residues. Trimming took off 5 bases at V and 10 bases at J, with 9 bases between the two ends. CDR3 in DNA: TGTGCCAGCAGCCCAAAGGAAGAGCAGTTCTTC. This encodes CASSPKEEQFF.

The chain couples TRBV5-1 to TRBJ2-3; D tentatively reads TRBD1 or TRBD2 (5 bases each). Germline lookup yields CDR1 SGHRS and CDR2 YFSETQ. V was cut by 6 bases and J by 4 bases, with 15 bases left in between. The CDR3 extends over 14 amino acids. As DNA, the CDR3 is TGCGCCAGCATGGCGGGCGAGGGGTCAGATACGCAGTATTTT. This codes for CASMAGEGSDTQYF.

This chain joins TRBV30 and TRBJ2-3, with 8 positions matching TRBD2. Unmatched junction bases numbered 9, after V lost 2 bases and J lost 11 bases. Germline CDR1 and CDR2: GTSNPN and SVGIG (reference sequence). CDR3 length: 13 amino acids. The CDR3 loop reads CAWSRLGSGRQYF. The CDR3 nucleotides are TGTGCCTGGAGTCGACTGGGGAGCGGGAGGCAGTATTTT.

This chain connects TRBV9 to TRBJ2-7; 8 nucleotides line up with TRBD2. Germline values: CDR1 SGDLS, CDR2 YYNGEE. The CDR3 length is 15 residues. V lost 2 bases to trimming and J lost 3 bases; unmatched junction nucleotides: 7. The CDR3 reads CASSVGLEGFYEQYF. The CDR3 DNA is TGTGCCAGCAGCGTGGGACTAGAAGGGTTCTACGAGCAGTACTTC.

The count of this clone is one. The chain recombines TRBV7-2 with TRBJ1-2; a possible D gene is TRBD1 (5 bases). Trimming took 3 bases from V and 3 from J, leaving 14 bases between them. CDR1 and CDR2 (germline): SGHTA, FQGNSA. The length of the CDR3 is 15 residues. DNA of the CDR3: TGTGCCAGCAGCTTGGTGGGGGGTTTCGACTATGGCTACACCTTC. Protein product: CASSLVGGFDYGYTF.